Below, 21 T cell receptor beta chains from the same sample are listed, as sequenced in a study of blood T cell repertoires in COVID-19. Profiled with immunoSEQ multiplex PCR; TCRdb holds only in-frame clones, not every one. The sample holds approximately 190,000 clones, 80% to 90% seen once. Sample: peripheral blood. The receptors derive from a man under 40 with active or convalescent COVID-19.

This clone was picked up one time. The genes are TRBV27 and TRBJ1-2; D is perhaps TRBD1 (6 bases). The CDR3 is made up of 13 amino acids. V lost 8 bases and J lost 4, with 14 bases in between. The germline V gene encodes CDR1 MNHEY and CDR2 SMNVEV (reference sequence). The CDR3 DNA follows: TGTGCCAGCGGGGGGGCGGTCGGCTATGGCTACACCTTC. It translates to CASGGAVGYGYTF.

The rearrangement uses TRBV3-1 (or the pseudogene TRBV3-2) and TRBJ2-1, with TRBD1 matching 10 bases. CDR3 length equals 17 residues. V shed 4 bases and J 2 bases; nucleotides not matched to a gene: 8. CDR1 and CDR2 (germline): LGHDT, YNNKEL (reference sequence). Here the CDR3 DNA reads TGTGCCAGCAGCCTCCCGGGACAGGGGTGGACCTACAATGAGCAGTTCTTC. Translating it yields CASSLPGQGWTYNEQFF.

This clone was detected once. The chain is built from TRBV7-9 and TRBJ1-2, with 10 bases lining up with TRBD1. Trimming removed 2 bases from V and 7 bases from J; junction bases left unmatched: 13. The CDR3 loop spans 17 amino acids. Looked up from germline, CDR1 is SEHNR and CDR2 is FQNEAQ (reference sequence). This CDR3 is CASSLFVFGTGAFGYTF. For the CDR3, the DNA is TGTGCCAGCAGCTTATTCGTATTTGGGACAGGGGCGTTTGGCTACACCTTC. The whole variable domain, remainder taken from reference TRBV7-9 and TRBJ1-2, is DTGVSQNPRHKITKRGQNVTFRCDPISEHNRLYWYRQTLGQGPEFLTYFQNEAQLEKSRLLSDRFSAERPKGSFSTLEIQRTEQGDSAMYLCASSLFVFGTGAFGYTFGSGTRLTVV.

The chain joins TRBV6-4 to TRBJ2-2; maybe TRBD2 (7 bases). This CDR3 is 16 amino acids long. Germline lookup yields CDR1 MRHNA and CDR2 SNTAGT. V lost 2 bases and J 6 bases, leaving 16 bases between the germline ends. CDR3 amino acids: CASSDLAPGGAGELFF. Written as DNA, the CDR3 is TGTGCCAGCAGTGACCTTGCACCGGGGGGCGCCGGGGAGCTGTTTTTT.

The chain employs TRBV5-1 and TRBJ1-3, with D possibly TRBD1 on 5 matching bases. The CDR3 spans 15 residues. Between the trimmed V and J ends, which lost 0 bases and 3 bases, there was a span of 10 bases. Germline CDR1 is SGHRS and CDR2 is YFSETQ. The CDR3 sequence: CASSLAGIGGNTIYF. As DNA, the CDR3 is TGCGCCAGCAGCTTGGCAGGGATCGGTGGAAACACCATATATTTT. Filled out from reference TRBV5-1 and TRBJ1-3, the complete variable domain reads KAGVTQTPRYLIKTRGQQVTLSCSPISGHRSVSWYQQTPGQGLQFLFEYFSETQRNKGNFPGRFSGRQFSNSRSEMNVSTLELGDSALYLCASSLAGIGGNTIYFGEGSWLTVV.

The DNA for the CDR3 is TGTGCCAGCAGTCGTCCCGGGACTAGCGGGCCCGAGCAGTTCTTC. Translated: CASSRPGTSGPEQFF. The J gene is TRBJ2-1, the V gene TRBV6-2 or TRBV6-3; 12 positions match TRBD2. Germline V CDR1 and CDR2: MNHEY, SVGEGT. This CDR3 contains 15 residues. After removal of 5 bases from V and 10 bases from J, the junction contained 9 bases not matched to a gene.

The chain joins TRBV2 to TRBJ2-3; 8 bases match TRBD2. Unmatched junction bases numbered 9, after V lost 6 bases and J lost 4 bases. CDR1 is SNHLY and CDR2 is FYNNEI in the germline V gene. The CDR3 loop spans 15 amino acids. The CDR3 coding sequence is TGTGCCAGCAGGCTGGACGGGGGGGCATCAGATACGCAGTATTTT. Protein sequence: CASRLDGGASDTQYF.

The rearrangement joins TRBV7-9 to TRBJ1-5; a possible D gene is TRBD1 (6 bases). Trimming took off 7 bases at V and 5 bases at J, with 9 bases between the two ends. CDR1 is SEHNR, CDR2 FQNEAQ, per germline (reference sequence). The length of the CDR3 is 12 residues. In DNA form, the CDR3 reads TGTGCCAGCAAAGCAGGGGATCAGCCCCAGCATTTT. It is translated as CASKAGDQPQHF.

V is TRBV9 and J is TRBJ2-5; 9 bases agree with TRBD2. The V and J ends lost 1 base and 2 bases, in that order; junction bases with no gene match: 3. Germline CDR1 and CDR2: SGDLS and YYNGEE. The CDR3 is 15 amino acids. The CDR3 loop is CASSVSGGQQETQYF. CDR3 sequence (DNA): TGTGCCAGCAGCGTAAGCGGGGGGCAGCAAGAGACCCAGTACTTC. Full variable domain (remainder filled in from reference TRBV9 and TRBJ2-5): DSGVTQTPKHLITATGQRVTLRCSPRSGDLSVYWYQQSLDQGLQFLIQYYNGEERAKGNILERFSAQQFPDLHSELNLSSLELGDSALYFCASSVSGGQQETQYFGPGTRLLVL.

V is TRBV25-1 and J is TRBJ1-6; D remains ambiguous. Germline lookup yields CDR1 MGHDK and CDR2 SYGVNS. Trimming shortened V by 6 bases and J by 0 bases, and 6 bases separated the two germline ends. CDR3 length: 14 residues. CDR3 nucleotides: TGTGCCAGCAGCGGTCTCTCCTATAATTCACCCCTCCACTTT. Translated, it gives CASSGLSYNSPLHF.

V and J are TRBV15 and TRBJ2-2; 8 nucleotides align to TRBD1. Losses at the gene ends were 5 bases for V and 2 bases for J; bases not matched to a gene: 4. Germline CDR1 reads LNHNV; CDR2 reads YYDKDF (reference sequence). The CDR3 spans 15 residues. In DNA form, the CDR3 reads TGTGCCACCAGCTCCGGACAGGGAAACACCGGGGAGCTGTTTTTT. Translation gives CATSSGQGNTGELFF. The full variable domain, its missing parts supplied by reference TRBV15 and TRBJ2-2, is DAMVIQNPRYQVTQFGKPVTLSCSQTLNHNVMYWYQQKSSQAPKLLFHYYDKDFNNEADTPDNFQSRRPNTSFCFLDIRSPGLGDTAMYLCATSSGQGNTGELFFGEGSRLTVL.

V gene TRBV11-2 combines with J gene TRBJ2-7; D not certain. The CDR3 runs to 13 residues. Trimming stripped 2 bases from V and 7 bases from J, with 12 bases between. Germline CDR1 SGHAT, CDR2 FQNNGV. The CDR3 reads CASSLSSAREQYF. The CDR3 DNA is TGTGCCAGCAGCTTATCATCTGCCAGAGAGCAGTACTTC. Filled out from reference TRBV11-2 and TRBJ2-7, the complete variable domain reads EAGVAQSPRYKIIEKRQSVAFWCNPISGHATLYWYQQILGQGPKLLIQFQNNGVVDDSQLPKDRFSAERLKGVDSTLKIQPAKLEDSAVYLCASSLSSAREQYFGPGTRLTVT.

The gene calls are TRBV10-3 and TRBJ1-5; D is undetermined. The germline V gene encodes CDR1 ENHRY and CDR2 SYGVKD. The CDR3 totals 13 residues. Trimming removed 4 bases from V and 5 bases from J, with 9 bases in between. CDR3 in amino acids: CAISGQDYQPQHF. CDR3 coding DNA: TGTGCCATCAGTGGCCAGGATTATCAGCCCCAGCATTTT.

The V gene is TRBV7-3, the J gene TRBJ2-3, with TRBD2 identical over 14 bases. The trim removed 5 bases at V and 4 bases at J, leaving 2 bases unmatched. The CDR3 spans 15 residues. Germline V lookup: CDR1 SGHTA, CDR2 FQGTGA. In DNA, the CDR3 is TGTGCCAGCAGCCTGGGACTAGCGGGGGCAGATACGCAGTATTTT. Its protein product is CASSLGLAGADTQYF.

As DNA, the CDR3 is TGTGCCAGCAGGCCCCCGGGACAGGGCGAAAAACTGTTTTTT. Its translation is CASRPPGQGEKLFF. The V and J genes are TRBV27 and TRBJ1-4; 9 bases fit TRBD1. CDR3 length: 14 amino acids. Germline CDR1 and CDR2: MNHEY and SMNVEV (reference sequence). The junction had 7 bases not matched to a gene; V was cut back by 6 bases and J by 8 bases.

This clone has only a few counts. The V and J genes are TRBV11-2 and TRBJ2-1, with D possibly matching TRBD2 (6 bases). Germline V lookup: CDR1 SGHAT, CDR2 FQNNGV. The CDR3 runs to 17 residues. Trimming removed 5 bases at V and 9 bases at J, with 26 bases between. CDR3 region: CASSQRSGTSNWGEQFF. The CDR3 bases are TGTGCCAGCAGCCAGAGATCCGGCACTAGCAATTGGGGTGAGCAGTTCTTC.

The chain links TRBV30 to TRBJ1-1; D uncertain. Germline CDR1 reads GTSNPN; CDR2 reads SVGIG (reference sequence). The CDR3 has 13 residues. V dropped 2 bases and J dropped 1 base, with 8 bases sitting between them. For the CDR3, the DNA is TGTGCCTGGAGTCGAAGCGGGAACACTGAAGCTTTCTTT. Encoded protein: CAWSRSGNTEAFF. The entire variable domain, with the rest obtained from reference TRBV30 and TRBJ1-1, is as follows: SQTIHQWPATLVQPVGSPLSLECTVEGTSNPNLYWYRQAAGRGLQLLFYSVGIGQISSEVPQNLSASRPQDRQFILSSKKLLLSDSGFYLCAWSRSGNTEAFFGQGTRLTVV.

CDR3 nucleotides: TGTGCCACCAGTAACAGCGGCTCTGGGGCCAACGTCCTGACTTTC. This sequence encodes CATSNSGSGANVLTF. J is TRBJ2-6 and V is TRBV24-1; the D gene is possibly TRBD2 (5 bases). Trimming stripped 6 bases from V and 0 bases from J, with 8 bases between. Germline V lookup: CDR1 KGHDR, CDR2 SFDVKD. CDR3 length equals 15 residues.

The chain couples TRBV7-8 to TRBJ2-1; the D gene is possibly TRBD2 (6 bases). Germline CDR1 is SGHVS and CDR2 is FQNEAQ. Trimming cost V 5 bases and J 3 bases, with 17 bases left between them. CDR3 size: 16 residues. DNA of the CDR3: TGTGCCAGCAGCAACGGGGTCGCGGGGCACTACAATGAGCAGTTCTTC. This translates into CASSNGVAGHYNEQFF.

Written as DNA, the CDR3 is TGCGCCAGCAGTTTAGCCGGACTAGCGGACCGTCAAGAGACCCAGTACTTC. Translating it yields CASSLAGLADRQETQYF. The gene calls are TRBV5-1 and TRBJ2-5, with TRBD2 matching over 10 bases. Germline-derived CDR1 and CDR2 are SGHRS and YFSETQ. V lost 5 bases and J lost 2; bases outside the gene matches: 12. This CDR3 contains 17 residues.

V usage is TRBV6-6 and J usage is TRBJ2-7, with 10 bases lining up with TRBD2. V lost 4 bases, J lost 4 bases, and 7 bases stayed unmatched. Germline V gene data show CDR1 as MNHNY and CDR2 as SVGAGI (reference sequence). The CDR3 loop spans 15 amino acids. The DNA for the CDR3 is TGTGCCAGCAGTTTCGGACTAGCGGACAGTTACGAGCAGTACTTC. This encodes CASSFGLADSYEQYF.